This T cell receptor beta chain was retrieved from a study of technical replicates of blood from a handful of donors. The germline V gene encodes CDR1 KGHSH and CDR2 LQKENI. The CDR3 extends over 11 amino acids. Trimming stripped 3 bases from V and 10 bases from J, with 8 bases between. Measured with immunoSEQ multiplex PCR; TCRdb has only the in-frame clones, and not every one. The sample carries about 50,000 clones, 92% recorded once. The clonotype was recovered from a human donor in good health. Some clones in this sample may be carry-over from other donors' samples. Sequencing used PBMCs. V usage is TRBV18 and J usage is TRBJ2-3; unclear D gene. The CDR3, as DNA: TGTGCCAGCTCACCGACGGGTCCGCAGTATTTT. It translates to CASSPTGPQYF.